This TCR beta chain is drawn from a study of TIL therapy for anti-PD-1-resistant metastatic lung cancer. Study-wide context: Half of patients were current or former smokers.

The immunoSEQ assay was v3. Survey-level samples got 2 million to 2.5 million read pairs; deep-level samples got roughly 4.5-6 million. Clones were sequenced by immunoSEQ multiplex PCR, and TCRdb holds only the in-frame ones, with some missing. The sample gives around 100,000 clones, roughly 65% of which show up once; about 10% is in the top ten. Stated time point: pre-treatment sample, taken before nivolumab and TIL therapy. Pleural nodules or supraclavicular lymph nodes made up most of the excised metastases sampled. Patients were adults with stage 4 NSCLC. Study findings and constraints: Many TIL product clones were absent from baseline tumor, suggesting clonal contraction.

V was clipped by 2 bases and J by 1 base, with 11 bases between them. This CDR3 is built from 16 residues. Germline V lookup: CDR1 KGHSH, CDR2 LQKENI. As regards this clone: Its specificity is not known.

The sequencing used tumor tissue, collected at baseline. J is TRBJ1-4 and V is TRBV18; D may be TRBD1 (6 bases). The receptor was isolated from a person between 25 and 80 years old with non-small cell lung cancer. The CDR3 is CASSPSGVLTNEKLFF. The CDR3 DNA reads TGTGCCAGCTCACCATCAGGGGTCCTAACTAATGAAAAACTGTTTTTT.